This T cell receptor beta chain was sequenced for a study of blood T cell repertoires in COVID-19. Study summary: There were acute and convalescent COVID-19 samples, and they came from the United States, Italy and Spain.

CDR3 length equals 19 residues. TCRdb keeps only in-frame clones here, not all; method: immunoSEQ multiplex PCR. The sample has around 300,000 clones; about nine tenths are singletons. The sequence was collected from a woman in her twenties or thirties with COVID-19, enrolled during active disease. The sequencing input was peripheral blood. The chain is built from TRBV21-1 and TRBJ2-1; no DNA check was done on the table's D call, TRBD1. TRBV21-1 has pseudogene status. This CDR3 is CASSMGDRKPSSSYNEQFF. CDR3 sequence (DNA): TGTGCCAGCAGCATGGGCGACAGGAAACCGTCTAGCTCCTACAATGAGCAGTTCTTC.